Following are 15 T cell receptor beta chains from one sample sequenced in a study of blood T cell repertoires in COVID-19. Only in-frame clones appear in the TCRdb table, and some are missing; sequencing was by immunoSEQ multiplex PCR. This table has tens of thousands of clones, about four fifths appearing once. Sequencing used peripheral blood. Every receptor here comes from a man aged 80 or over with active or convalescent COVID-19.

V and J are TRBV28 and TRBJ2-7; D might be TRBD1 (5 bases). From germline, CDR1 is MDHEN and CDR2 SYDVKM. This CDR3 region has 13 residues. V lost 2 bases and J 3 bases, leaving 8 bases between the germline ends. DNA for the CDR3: TGTGCCAGCAGTTTACAGGGTAGCTACGAGCAGTACTTC. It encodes CASSLQGSYEQYF.

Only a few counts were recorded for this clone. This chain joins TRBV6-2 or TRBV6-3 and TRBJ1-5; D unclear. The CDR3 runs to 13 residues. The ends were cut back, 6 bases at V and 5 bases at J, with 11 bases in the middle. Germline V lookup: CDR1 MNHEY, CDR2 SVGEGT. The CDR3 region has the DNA TGTGCCAGCAGCCCTGAGAGTTATCAGCCCCAGCATTTT. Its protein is CASSPESYQPQHF.

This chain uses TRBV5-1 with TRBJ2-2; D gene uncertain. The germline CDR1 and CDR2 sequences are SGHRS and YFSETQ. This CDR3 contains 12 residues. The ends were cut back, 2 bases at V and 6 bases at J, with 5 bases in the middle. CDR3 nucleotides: TGCGCCAGCAGCTTTACTCCCGGGGAGCTGTTTTTT. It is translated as CASSFTPGELFF. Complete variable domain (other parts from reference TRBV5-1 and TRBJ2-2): KAGVTQTPRYLIKTRGQQVTLSCSPISGHRSVSWYQQTPGQGLQFLFEYFSETQRNKGNFPGRFSGRQFSNSRSEMNVSTLELGDSALYLCASSFTPGELFFGEGSRLTVL.

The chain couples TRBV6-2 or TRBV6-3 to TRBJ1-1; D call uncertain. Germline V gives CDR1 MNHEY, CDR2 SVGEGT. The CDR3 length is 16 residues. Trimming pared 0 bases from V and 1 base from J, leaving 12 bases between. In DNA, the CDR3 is TGTGCCAGCAGTTACTCGACTTTGTTGGGGAACACTGAAGCTTTCTTT. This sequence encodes CASSYSTLLGNTEAFF.

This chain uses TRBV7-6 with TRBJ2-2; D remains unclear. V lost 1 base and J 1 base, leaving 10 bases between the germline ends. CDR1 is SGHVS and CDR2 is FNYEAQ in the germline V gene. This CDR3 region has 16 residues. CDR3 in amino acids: CASSLVPGWNTGELFF. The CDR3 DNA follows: TGTGCCAGCAGCTTAGTTCCAGGCTGGAACACCGGGGAGCTGTTTTTT.

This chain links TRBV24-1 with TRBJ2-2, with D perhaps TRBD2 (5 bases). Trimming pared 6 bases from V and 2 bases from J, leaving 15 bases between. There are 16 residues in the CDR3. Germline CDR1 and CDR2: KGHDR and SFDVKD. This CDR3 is CATSTPERANTGELFF. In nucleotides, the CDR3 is TGTGCCACCAGTACCCCGGAGAGGGCCAACACCGGGGAGCTGTTTTTT.

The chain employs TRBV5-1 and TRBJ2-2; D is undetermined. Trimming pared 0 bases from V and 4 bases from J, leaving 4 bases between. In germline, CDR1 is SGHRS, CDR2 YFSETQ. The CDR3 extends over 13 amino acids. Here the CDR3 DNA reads TGCGCCAGCAGCTTGGGCGCCACCGGGGAGCTGTTTTTT. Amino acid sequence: CASSLGATGELFF.

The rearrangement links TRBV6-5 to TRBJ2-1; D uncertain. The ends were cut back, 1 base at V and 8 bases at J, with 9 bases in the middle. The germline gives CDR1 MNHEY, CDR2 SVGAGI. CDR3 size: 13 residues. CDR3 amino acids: CASSYFGGDEQFF. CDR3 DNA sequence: TGTGCCAGCAGTTACTTTGGCGGCGATGAGCAGTTCTTC.

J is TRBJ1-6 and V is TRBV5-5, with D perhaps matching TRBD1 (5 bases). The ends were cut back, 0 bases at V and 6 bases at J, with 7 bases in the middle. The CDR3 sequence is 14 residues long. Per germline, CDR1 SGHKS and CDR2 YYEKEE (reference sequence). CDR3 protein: CASSLAQGNSPLHF. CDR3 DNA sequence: TGTGCCAGCAGCTTGGCCCAGGGTAATTCACCCCTCCACTTT.

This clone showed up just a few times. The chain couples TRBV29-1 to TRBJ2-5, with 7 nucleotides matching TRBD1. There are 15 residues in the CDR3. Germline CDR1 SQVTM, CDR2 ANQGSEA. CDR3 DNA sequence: TGCACAAAACCAGGGACAGAAAAACAAGATGGGACCCAGTACTTC. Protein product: CTKPGTEKQDGTQYF.

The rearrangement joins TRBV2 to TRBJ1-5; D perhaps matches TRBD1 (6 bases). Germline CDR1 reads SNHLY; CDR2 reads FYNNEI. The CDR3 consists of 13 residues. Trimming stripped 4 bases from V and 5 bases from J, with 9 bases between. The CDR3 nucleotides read TGTGCCAGCAGTGGACAGGCAGATCAGCCCCAGCATTTT. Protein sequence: CASSGQADQPQHF.

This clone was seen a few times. The CDR3 coding sequence is TGTGCCAGCAGCCCCACTCCGAAGTCTGGCTACACCTTC. Its protein is CASSPTPKSGYTF. This sequence joins TRBV7-3 and TRBJ1-2, with D uncertain. Looked up from germline, CDR1 is SGHTA and CDR2 is FQGTGA. This CDR3 has 13 amino acids. The V end was cut by 5 bases, the J end by 7 bases, with 14 bases between.

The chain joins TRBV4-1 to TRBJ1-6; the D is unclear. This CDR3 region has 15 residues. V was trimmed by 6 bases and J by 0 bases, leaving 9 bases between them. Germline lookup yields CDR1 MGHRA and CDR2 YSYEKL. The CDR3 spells CASSPRDSYNSPLHF. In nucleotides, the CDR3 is TGCGCCAGCAGTCCCCGAGACTCCTATAATTCACCCCTCCACTTT.

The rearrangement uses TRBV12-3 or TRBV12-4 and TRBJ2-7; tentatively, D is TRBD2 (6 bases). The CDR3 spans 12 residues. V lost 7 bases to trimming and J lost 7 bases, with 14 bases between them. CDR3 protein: CASTPGAGEQYF. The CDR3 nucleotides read TGTGCCAGCACCCCCGGGGCGGGAGAGCAGTACTTC.

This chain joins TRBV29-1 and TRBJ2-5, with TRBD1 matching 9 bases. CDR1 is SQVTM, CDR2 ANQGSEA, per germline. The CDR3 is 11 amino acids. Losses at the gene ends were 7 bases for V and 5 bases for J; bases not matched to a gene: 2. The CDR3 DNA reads TGCAGCGCGGACAGGGGCGAGACCCAGTACTTC. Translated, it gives CSADRGETQYF.